This T cell receptor beta chain was documented in a study of tumor and adjacent non-tumor tissue in lung cancer. A modified ARM-PCR protocol with three rounds of nested PCR amplified TCRbeta. TCRdb re-derived calls from the multiplex PCR reads in MiXCR, one entry per CDR3 protein. The sample consists of fewer than 85,000 distinct CDR3 sequences, around 74% of them appearing once. Germline values: CDR1 MNHNS, CDR2 SASEGT. This CDR3 region has 13 residues. No cell sorting was done before RNA was extracted from the tissue. The chain is built from TRBV6-1 and TRBJ2-7; D is perhaps TRBD1 (6 bases). This clonotype was sampled from a woman aged 45-65 years with non-small cell lung cancer. The sample comprised lung tumor tissue. CDR3 in amino acids: CASDRQQDSEQYF. CDR3 sequence (DNA): TGTGCTAGCGATAGACAACAGGACAGCGAGCAGTACTTC.